The sequence of this T cell receptor (beta chain) was determined in a study of T cell repertoires in ileal Crohn's disease. Study details: At surgery, roughly 35% of patients smoked, with median disease duration 7.9 years. General study results and limits: Clonality above 26.8% at surgery always came with endoscopic recurrence. High-frequency clones were more common in sorted CD8 than CD4 cells.

This clone was seen only a few times. Its target is unknown. TCRdb keeps only in-frame clones here, not all; method: immunoSEQ multiplex PCR. The repertoire has some 11,000 clones, over 55% of them found once; the top ten carry approximately 7.7%. This sample's time point: neoterminal ileum biopsy at postoperative endoscopy, about 6 months after surgery. The sequence derives from an adult with Crohn's disease. Material: ileal tissue.

DNA of the CDR3: TGTGCCAGCAGCACCGACCCCGGGACTAGCGGTAATGAGCAGTTCTTC. Translation: CASSTDPGTSGNEQFF. V gene TRBV9 combines with J gene TRBJ2-1; 11 nucleotides line up with TRBD2. The CDR3 is made up of 16 amino acids. Germline CDR1 reads SGDLS; CDR2 reads YYNGEE. Germline trimming cut 4 bases from V and 7 bases from J; bases unmatched to any gene: 10.